This TCR beta chain was obtained from a study of T cell responses to AZD1222 COVID-19 vaccine. The wider study: Whether given at about 4 or about 12 weeks, second doses were pooled. Study-level points and caveats: Increases in Spike-specific TCR breadth and depth were seen after two AZD1222 doses. Repertoires were collected only later (after the peak T cell response had occurred).

On this clone: Its antigen is unidentified.

Profiled with immunoSEQ multiplex PCR; TCRdb holds only in-frame clones, not every one. This sample yields 100,000 to 120,000 clones, of which around 80% are seen a single time; 4.5% to 6% belongs to the top ten. The CDR3 totals 19 residues. Trimming shortened V by 3 bases and J by 0 bases, and 24 bases separated the two germline ends. Germline assignment: CDR1 SGDLS and CDR2 YYNGEE. The J gene is TRBJ1-2, the V gene TRBV9, with D possibly being TRBD1 (6 bases). The input for sequencing was peripheral blood, taken on day 0 of AZD1222 vaccination. The sequence came from an adult in good health. The CDR3 is CASSAMYGGARASNYGYTF. In nucleotides, the CDR3 is TGTGCCAGCAGCGCAATGTACGGGGGCGCGAGGGCTTCTAACTATGGCTACACCTTC. Full variable domain (rest looked up from reference TRBV9 and TRBJ1-2): DSGVTQTPKHLITATGQRVTLRCSPRSGDLSVYWYQQSLDQGLQFLIQYYNGEERAKGNILERFSAQQFPDLHSELNLSSLELGDSALYFCASSAMYGGARASNYGYTFGSGTRLTVV.